Following are 28 T cell receptor beta chains from one sample sequenced in a study of cytomegalovirus exposure and HLA in healthy donors (TCRdb year 2017). Library generation was performed with the immunoSEQ multiplex PCR assay. The multiplex PCR relied on a mix of 60 forward primers for TCR Vbeta segments and 13 reverse primers for TCR Jbeta segments. TCRdb took over this immuneACCESS table, retaining in-frame rearrangements with V and J assigned. Such tables are incomplete; in checked studies, under half of the missing clones stem from an unresolved V gene, and the remainder is unexplained. For this sample the table gives about 130,000 clones, of which approximately 8.9% were detected only once. Of the sample, approximately 7.5% is held by the ten largest clones. Sequencing was performed on PBMCs. Receptors originate from a woman between 35 and 50 years old in good health and CMV-seropositive.

V usage is TRBV9 and J usage is TRBJ2-1; D is undetermined. CDR1 and CDR2 (germline): SGDLS, YYNGEE. The CDR3 consists of 14 residues. With 0 bases removed from V and 0 bases from J, the gap between germline ends came to 4 bases. The CDR3 DNA is TGTGCCAGCAGCGTAGCCAACTCCTACAATGAGCAGTTCTTC. It yields the protein CASSVANSYNEQFF.

This clone was detected only a few times. This sequence joins TRBV19 and TRBJ1-1; 7 bases line up with TRBD1. V dropped 9 bases and J dropped 1; count of bases not matched to a gene: 11. This CDR3 has 15 amino acids. CDR1 is LNHDA and CDR2 is SQIVND in the germline V gene (reference sequence). CDR3 sequence reads: CASDQRQGRNTEAFF. In nucleotides, the CDR3 is TGTGCCAGCGACCAAAGACAGGGTAGGAACACTGAAGCTTTCTTT.

This clone was found a few times. V is TRBV7-7 and J is TRBJ2-5, with unresolved D. V lost 0 bases and J 8 bases, leaving 13 bases between the germline ends. The CDR3 has 14 residues. Per germline, CDR1 SSHAT and CDR2 FNYEAQ (reference sequence). The CDR3 loop is CASSLASGLSTQYF. The DNA of the CDR3 is TGTGCCAGCAGCTTAGCTTCGGGTCTATCAACCCAGTACTTC.

This rearrangement joins TRBV18 to TRBJ1-1; 7 positions agree with TRBD1. Germline CDR1 reads KGHSH; CDR2 reads LQKENI. V shed 3 bases, J shed 3 bases, and the junction held 4 bases outside the gene matches. CDR3 length equals 14 residues. CDR3: CASSPRQGDTEAFF. CDR3 DNA: TGTGCCAGCTCACCCCGACAGGGCGACACTGAAGCTTTCTTT.

This clone showed up just a few times. CDR3 DNA sequence: TGTGCCAGCAGCATCGGACAGGGGGCGGATACGCAGTATTTT. It encodes CASSIGQGADTQYF. The genes are TRBV5-5 and TRBJ2-3; 11 nucleotides match TRBD1. Germline V gene sequence: CDR1 SGHKS, CDR2 YYEKEE (reference sequence). This CDR3 comprises 14 residues. V shed 4 bases, J shed 6 bases, and the junction held 4 bases outside the gene matches.

The J gene is TRBJ2-1, the V gene TRBV11-2, with a weak D call TRBD1 (5 bases). Germline assignment: CDR1 SGHAT and CDR2 FQNNGV. Trimming cost V 2 bases and J 8 bases, with 10 bases left between them. CDR3 length: 13 residues. CDR3 sequence (DNA): TGTGCCAGCAGCTTACCTGGGGCATATGAGCAGTTCTTC. Translated: CASSLPGAYEQFF. Complete variable domain (other parts from reference TRBV11-2 and TRBJ2-1): EAGVAQSPRYKIIEKRQSVAFWCNPISGHATLYWYQQILGQGPKLLIQFQNNGVVDDSQLPKDRFSAERLKGVDSTLKIQPAKLEDSAVYLCASSLPGAYEQFFGPGTRLTVL.

This chain links TRBV19 with TRBJ1-2; TRBD1 aligns across 8 bases. The V and J ends lost 5 bases and 4 bases, in that order; junction bases with no gene match: 12. The CDR3 is 16 residues long. Germline V gene lookup returns CDR1 LNHDA and CDR2 SQIVND (reference sequence). CDR3 sequence reads: CASSPTGTGTFYGYTF. The CDR3, as DNA: TGTGCCAGTAGTCCCACCGGGACAGGAACTTTCTATGGCTACACCTTC.

This clone turned up a few times. The chain uses TRBV2 and TRBJ1-6; D remains unclear. The germline V and J ends were trimmed by 8 bases and 7 bases, with 6 bases remaining between them. The CDR3 is 11 residues long. In germline, CDR1 is SNHLY, CDR2 FYNNEI. The CDR3 nucleotides are TGTGCCAGCTCATTGAATTCACCCCTCCACTTT. Protein sequence: CASSLNSPLHF.

The genes are TRBV5-1 and TRBJ2-3; D is perhaps TRBD2 (6 bases). Germline-derived CDR1 and CDR2 are SGHRS and YFSETQ. V shed 5 bases and J shed 6 bases, with 16 bases lying between them. The CDR3 contains 14 residues. Here the CDR3 reads CASRSVLAMDTQYF. The CDR3, as DNA: TGCGCCAGCAGATCGGTCCTAGCGATGGATACGCAGTATTTT.

This clone appeared a few times. Other DNA variants within this sample encode the same CDR3. The chain uses TRBV6-5 and TRBJ2-7, with D possibly being TRBD2 (6 bases). Germline assignment: CDR1 MNHEY and CDR2 SVGAGI. Trimming stripped 3 bases from V and 0 bases from J, with 9 bases between. The CDR3 is made up of 14 amino acids. This chain's CDR3 is CASSYTRDSYEQYF. CDR3 DNA sequence: TGTGCCAGCAGTTATACGCGGGACTCCTACGAGCAGTACTTC.

The sample holds a few counts of this clone. V and J are TRBV29-1 and TRBJ1-1; D might be TRBD1 (5 bases). CDR1 SQVTM and CDR2 ANQGSEA come from the germline V gene. V was cut by 4 bases and J by 4 bases, with 22 bases left in between. There are 16 residues in the CDR3. The CDR3 nucleotides are TGCAGCGTTGGGGGAGGGGTTGTTAGCTTGGGCACTGAAGCTTTCTTT. The encoded protein is CSVGGGVVSLGTEAFF.

This chain joins TRBV19 and TRBJ1-1; 8 nucleotides line up with TRBD1. The V gene end was trimmed by 1 base and the J gene end by 4 bases; junction bases not matched to a gene: 2. CDR1 LNHDA and CDR2 SQIVND come from the germline V gene (reference sequence). This CDR3 has 14 amino acids. CDR3 nucleotides: TGTGCCAGTAGTATAGGGACAGGGACCACTGAAGCTTTCTTT. Protein: CASSIGTGTTEAFF.

The rearrangement joins TRBV5-4 to TRBJ2-7; 7 nucleotides agree with TRBD1. V shed 0 bases and J 5 bases; nucleotides not matched to a gene: 2. Germline V gives CDR1 SGHNT, CDR2 YYREEE (reference sequence). The CDR3 extends over 13 amino acids. The CDR3 reads CASSLAGGNEQYF. CDR3 nucleotides: TGTGCCAGCAGCTTGGCAGGGGGTAACGAGCAGTACTTC.

The rearrangement uses TRBV4-3 and TRBJ2-7; D is uncertain. This CDR3 comprises 14 residues. Germline V lookup: CDR1 LGHNA, CDR2 YSLEER. Trimming stripped 2 bases from V and 1 base from J, with 9 bases between. In nucleotides, the CDR3 is TGCGCCAGCAGCCAATCCCTAAAGTCCTACGAGCAGTACTTC. Amino acids: CASSQSLKSYEQYF.

This clone was seen only a few times. The rearrangement uses TRBV2 and TRBJ1-2; TRBD1 matches 8 bases. J lost 3 bases, V lost 5 bases, and 5 bases had no gene match. The CDR3 has 14 amino acids. Germline loops: CDR1 SNHLY, CDR2 FYNNEI. This CDR3 is CASSYTQGDYGYTF. CDR3 DNA sequence: TGTGCCAGCAGTTATACACAGGGGGACTATGGCTACACCTTC.

This rearrangement joins TRBV14 to TRBJ2-1; TRBD2 agrees at 7 bases. This CDR3 spans 14 amino acids. Germline assignment: CDR1 SGHDN and CDR2 FVKESK. J was trimmed by 4 bases and V by 4 bases; bases with no gene match: 4. The CDR3 spells CASSPRDYYNEQFF. The CDR3, as DNA: TGTGCCAGCAGCCCCAGGGACTATTACAATGAGCAGTTCTTC.

In this sample, this clone turned up a few times. One junction end does not reproduce the germline sequence, and a read error may be involved. The rearrangement uses TRBV5-1 and TRBJ2-5; D not resolved. Germline V lookup: CDR1 SGHRS, CDR2 YFSETQ. The length of the CDR3 is 11 residues. The CDR3 reads CASSLSETRYF. In nucleotides, the CDR3 is TGCGCCAGCAGCTTGTCGGAGACCCGGTACTTC.

This clone was counted only a few times. The J gene is TRBJ1-5, the V gene TRBV6-5, with TRBD1 matching 10 bases. The germline V gene encodes CDR1 MNHEY and CDR2 SVGAGI. CDR3 length: 14 amino acids. Trimming at V came to 5 bases and at J to 2 bases, leaving 0 bases not matched to a gene. The DNA of the CDR3 is TGTGCCAGCAGTGGGACAGGGGGCAATCAGCCCCAGCATTTT. Its translation is CASSGTGGNQPQHF.

This clone was counted between two and nine times. This chain links TRBV7-2 with TRBJ2-7; D call uncertain. Germline V gene sequence: CDR1 SGHTA, CDR2 FQGNSA. The CDR3 sequence is 13 residues long. With 5 bases removed from V and 7 bases from J, the gap between germline ends came to 15 bases. CDR3 in amino acids: CASSNTLWWEQYF. In DNA, the CDR3 is TGTGCCAGCAGCAATACCCTATGGTGGGAGCAGTACTTC.

This clone was observed a few times. The J gene is TRBJ2-7, the V gene TRBV6-5, with 8 nucleotides matching TRBD1. The germline V gene has CDR1 MNHEY and CDR2 SVGAGI. This CDR3 region has 15 residues. V shed 6 bases and J 3 bases; nucleotides not matched to a gene: 10. Written as DNA, the CDR3 is TGTGCCAGCAGGCCCCGGACAGGGAGTTTCTACGAGCAGTACTTC. Translation: CASRPRTGSFYEQYF.

This chain uses TRBV7-9 with TRBJ1-4; D remains ambiguous. The germline V gene has CDR1 SEHNR and CDR2 FQNEAQ (reference sequence). Trimming took off 2 bases at V and 8 bases at J, with 9 bases between the two ends. This CDR3 spans 13 amino acids. CDR3 DNA: TGTGCCAGCAGCTTAACGGGTAACGAAAAACTGTTTTTT. Amino acid sequence: CASSLTGNEKLFF.

This chain links TRBV2 with TRBJ1-2; D is uncertain. V was shortened by 2 bases and J by 6 bases, with 4 bases between the two germline ends. CDR3 size: 11 residues. CDR1 is SNHLY and CDR2 is FYNNEI in the germline V gene. For the CDR3, the DNA is TGTGCCAGCAGTGAAACAGATGGCTACACCTTC. Translated: CASSETDGYTF.

This clone has more than one count but fewer than ten. The chain is built from TRBV5-1 and TRBJ2-7; D possibly corresponds to TRBD2 (5 bases). This CDR3 spans 15 amino acids. Germline CDR1 is SGHRS and CDR2 is YFSETQ. Trimming shortened V by 4 bases and J by 0 bases, and 14 bases separated the two germline ends. In nucleotides, the CDR3 is TGCGCCAGCAGCCCAGTATCGGGGTCCTCCTACGAGCAGTACTTC. It specifies CASSPVSGSSYEQYF.

This clone appeared a few times. V gene TRBV18 combines with J gene TRBJ2-3, with TRBD2 matching 11 bases. Germline CDR1 and CDR2: KGHSH and LQKENI. This CDR3 is 18 amino acids long. V shed 1 base and J 1 base; nucleotides not matched to a gene: 7. In DNA form, the CDR3 reads TGTGCCAGCTCACCACTAGCGGGGGGGCTGGCCGGCACAGATACGCAGTATTTT. Translation: CASSPLAGGLAGTDTQYF.

The gene calls are TRBV21-1 and TRBJ1-2; the D call in the table, TRBD1, was not verified against the DNA. TRBV21-1 is an annotated pseudogene. The CDR3 consists of 16 residues. The CDR3 DNA reads TGTGCCAGCCGCACTTTCCCCACAGGCGCCCTCTATGGCTACACCTTC. Protein sequence: CASRTFPTGALYGYTF.

V usage is TRBV6-1 and J usage is TRBJ1-2; 9 nucleotides align to TRBD1. V shed 5 bases and J 5 bases; nucleotides not matched to a gene: 9. The CDR3 is made up of 15 amino acids. Germline CDR1 MNHNS, CDR2 SASEGT. The CDR3 bases are TGTGCCAGCAGTCGATCAGGACAGGGGATTTATGGCTACACCTTC. Translated: CASSRSGQGIYGYTF.

The chain uses TRBV2 and TRBJ1-5, with D possibly TRBD1 on 5 matching bases. Germline V lookup: CDR1 SNHLY, CDR2 FYNNEI. Trimming took 3 bases from V and 1 from J, leaving 13 bases between them. This CDR3 has 16 residues. The CDR3 spells CASSDKGGGSNQPQHF. CDR3 coding DNA: TGTGCCAGCAGTGATAAGGGCGGGGGGAGCAATCAGCCCCAGCATTTT.

This clone has at least ten counts. CDR3 bases: TGTGCCAGCAGCCCAGGGACAGGGGATACCGGGGAGCTGTTTTTT. Translated, it gives CASSPGTGDTGELFF. The J gene is TRBJ2-2, the V gene TRBV13; 10 bases are shared with TRBD1. The CDR3 extends over 15 amino acids. Per germline, CDR1 PRHDT and CDR2 FYEKMQ (reference sequence). With V trimmed by 5 bases and J by 5 bases, 5 bases remained unmatched.